A selection of T cell receptor beta chains follows, all from one sample in a study of cytomegalovirus exposure and HLA in healthy donors. TCRdb's table, derived via immunoSEQ multiplex PCR, lists solely in-frame clones and lacks some. The sample lists 150,000 to 200,000 clones, roughly 82% occurring once. The material sequenced was PBMCs. Source of these receptors: a man aged 18 to 35 in good health and CMV-seropositive. CDR3s include the opening cysteine and the closing phenylalanine or tryptophan. A D gene is named only where the DNA matches it firmly. Clone size is not always given. Where it is, it says once, few, many or a class for expanded clones.

d_call,j_call,v_call,clone_size,cdr3_nt,cdr3_aa
.,TRBJ1-2,TRBV4-3,.,TGCGCCAGCAGCGGAGGGGCTGCTCGGGGCTACACCTTC,CASSGGAARGYTF
.,TRBJ2-7,TRBV6-1,.,TGTGCCAGCAGTGAAGTTCGGGGGAACCACGAGCAGTACTTC,CASSEVRGNHEQYF
.,TRBJ1-1,TRBV29-1,.,TGCAGCCCTTACAGGGTGGGCACTGAAGCTTTCTTT,CSPYRVGTEAFF
.,TRBJ1-2,TRBV29-1,.,TGCAGCGGGGGAGCGGGGAATGGCTACACCTTC,CSGGAGNGYTF
TRBD1,TRBJ2-3,TRBV7-3,.,TGTGCCAGCAGCTTAGGGGGACAGGCCACAGATACGCAGTATTTT,CASSLGGQATDTQYF
.,TRBJ1-3,TRBV10-3,.,TGTGCCATCAGGGAGGACACTGGAAACACCATATATTTT,CAIREDTGNTIYF
.,TRBJ2-5,TRBV5-6,.,TGTGCCAGCAGCTTGGGCAGGGCATGGGCCCAGTACTTC,CASSLGRAWAQYF
TRBD2,TRBJ2-7,TRBV18,.,TGTGCCAGCTCACCTAGCGGGCAGGTTTACGAGCAGTACTTC,CASSPSGQVYEQYF
TRBD1,TRBJ2-7,TRBV28,once,TGTGCCAGCAGAACACTTGGGACAGGGAACTCCTACGAGCAGTACTTC,CASRTLGTGNSYEQYF
TRBD1,TRBJ2-5,TRBV5-1,.,TGCGCCAGCAGCTTGGAGGCAGGGGGCGAAGAGACCCAGTACTTC,CASSLEAGGEETQYF
TRBD2,TRBJ2-7,TRBV7-9,.,TGTGCCAGCAGCTCCAAACCGGGGACTAGTGTCTACGAGCAGTACTTC,CASSSKPGTSVYEQYF
.,TRBJ2-7,TRBV7-6,.,TGTGCCAGCAGCTCCCTATCCTACGAGCAGTACTTC,CASSSLSYEQYF
TRBD1,TRBJ2-1,TRBV15,once,TGTGCCACCAGCAGCCTGACAGGGTTTGAGCAGTTCTTC,CATSSLTGFEQFF
.,TRBJ2-2,TRBV25-1,.,TGTGCCAGCAGCTTTTCCCGTGGGGAGCTGTTTTTT,CASSFSRGELFF
.,TRBJ2-2,TRBV25-1,.,TGTGCCAGCAGTGAATACATAGTCACCGGGGAGCTGTTTTTT,CASSEYIVTGELFF
TRBD2,TRBJ2-1,TRBV9,.,TGTGCCAGCAGCGAAGGCGGGAGCTCCTACAATGAGCAGTTCTTC,CASSEGGSSYNEQFF
.,TRBJ1-1,TRBV5-1,.,TGCGCCAGCAGCTTGACGGGGAAGAACACTGAAGCTTTCTTT,CASSLTGKNTEAFF
TRBD2,TRBJ2-2,TRBV18,many,TGTGCCAGCTCACCCTTACCAGCGGGAGCCACCGGGGAGCTGTTTTTT,CASSPLPAGATGELFF
.,TRBJ2-4,TRBV5-1,.,TGCGCCAGCAGCCCCCCATTGACAGGTGGAACGAGGGGAGTTCAGTACTTC,CASSPPLTGGTRGVQYF
TRBD1,TRBJ2-7,TRBV11-2,.,TGTGCCAGCAGCGAGGCTGGGACAGGGGCCTACGAGCAGTACTTC,CASSEAGTGAYEQYF
TRBD2,TRBJ2-2,TRBV4-2,once,TGTGCCAGCAGCCAAGAAGGGTTAGCGGGGACGAACACCGGGGAGCTGTTTTTT,CASSQEGLAGTNTGELFF
.,TRBJ2-3,TRBV9,.,TGTGCCAGCAGCCCCAATGTGGGGAGATCTAGCACAGATACGCAGTATTTT,CASSPNVGRSSTDTQYF
TRBD1,TRBJ1-2,TRBV7-8,.,TGTGCCAGCAGCTCCGGGACAGGCTTAAGCTATGGCTACACCTTC,CASSSGTGLSYGYTF
TRBD2,TRBJ2-3,TRBV9,.,TGTGCCAGCAGCGTACGGCGGGAGCAGGCAGATACGCAGTATTTT,CASSVRREQADTQYF
.,TRBJ2-1,TRBV9,.,TGTGCCAGCAGCGTAGGGACGGAGGACTACTCACGTGAGCAGTTCTTC,CASSVGTEDYSREQFF
TRBD1,TRBJ1-1,TRBV11-2,.,TGTGCCAGCAGCTCCGGACAGGGACACACTGAAGCTTTCTTT,CASSSGQGHTEAFF
.,TRBJ1-2,TRBV11-2,.,TGTGCCAGCAGCATCCAGGGTTTAGGTGGCTACACCTTC,CASSIQGLGGYTF
.,TRBJ2-3,TRBV6-4,.,TGTGCCAGCAGTGCCGGGACTGGGGACACAGATACGCAGTATTTT,CASSAGTGDTDTQYF
TRBD2,TRBJ2-7,TRBV30,.,TGTGCCTGGAGCACTTTGCGGGCGGGAGCCAGCTACGAGCAGTACTTC,CAWSTLRAGASYEQYF
.,TRBJ2-5,TRBV7-2,.,TGTGCCAGCAGCTTAGGAACTATCCAAGAGACCCAGTACTTC,CASSLGTIQETQYF
TRBD1,TRBJ2-7,TRBV30,.,TGTGCCTGGAGTGGGGGACAGGGAGTGGAGCAGTACTTC,CAWSGGQGVEQYF
.,TRBJ1-4,TRBV15,.,TGTGCCACCAGCAGAGCTATCGGGTGGACAACTAATGAAAAACTGTTTTTT,CATSRAIGWTTNEKLFF
TRBD2,TRBJ2-3,TRBV28,.,TGTGCCATCCCTGGAGGACTAGGAACAGATACGCAGTATTTT,CAIPGGLGTDTQYF
.,TRBJ2-1,TRBV30,.,TGTGCCTGGAAGAAACGATCAGGGATCTCCTACAATGAGCAGTTCTTC,CAWKKRSGISYNEQFF
.,TRBJ2-7,TRBV13,.,TGTGCCAGCAGCTTAGGAGGGGTCGGATACGAGCAGTACTTC,CASSLGGVGYEQYF
.,TRBJ2-7,TRBV5-6,.,TGTGCCAGCAGCTTCGGGTCAGCTTACGAGCAGTACTTC,CASSFGSAYEQYF
.,TRBJ2-7,TRBV4-2,.,TGTGCCAGCAGCCGTGGAGGGACTGGCGGGACCTCCTACGAGCAGTACTTC,CASSRGGTGGTSYEQYF
.,TRBJ1-2,TRBV29-1,few,TGCAGCGTGGAGGGATATGGCTACACCTTC,CSVEGYGYTF
.,TRBJ2-1,TRBV4-2,.,TGTGCCAGCAGCCCTGGAGGAGGGGCCGGGAGGCAGTTCTTC,CASSPGGGAGRQFF
.,TRBJ1-1,TRBV6-5,.,TGTGCCAGCAGCCTCGGGGGGAACACTGAAGCTTTCTTT,CASSLGGNTEAFF
TRBD2,TRBJ2-5,TRBV4-3,.,TGCGCCAGCAGCCACGGACTAGCGGGACCCTCGGGCGCAGAGACCCAGTACTTC,CASSHGLAGPSGAETQYF
TRBD1,TRBJ1-5,TRBV14,.,TGTGCCAGCAGCCAAGTCGGACAGGGGGGCCATAGCAATCAGCCCCAGCATTTT,CASSQVGQGGHSNQPQHF
TRBD1,TRBJ2-7,TRBV6-6,.,TGTGCCAGCAGCCTAAACAGGGGCCGGGACGAGCAGTACTTC,CASSLNRGRDEQYF
.,TRBJ1-4,TRBV28,.,TGTGCCAGCAGTCCTCTTGGCGAAGGAGAGGATGAAAAACTGTTTTTT,CASSPLGEGEDEKLFF
TRBD1,TRBJ2-1,TRBV11-2,once,TGTGCCAGCAGCTTTGCCGGGACAGGGTATGTCAATGAGCAGTTCTTC,CASSFAGTGYVNEQFF
TRBD2,TRBJ2-7,TRBV29-1,.,TGCAGCGGGCGAGCGGGAGTGGGGAACGAGCAGTACTTC,CSGRAGVGNEQYF
.,TRBJ2-1,TRBV30,.,TGTGCCTGGAGTGGACTAGGGGCCTACAATGAGCAGTTCTTC,CAWSGLGAYNEQFF
.,TRBJ1-1,TRBV7-2,.,TGTGCCAGCAGCTTTCCCGGGAGGGAAGCTTTCTTT,CASSFPGREAFF
.,TRBJ2-7,TRBV28,.,TGTGCCAGCAGTTTCCGGGGAGAGCTGCCCTACGAGCAGTACTTC,CASSFRGELPYEQYF
.,TRBJ2-1,TRBV27,.,TGTGCCAGCAGTGTCGGGGGATCCCACAATGAGCAGTTCTTC,CASSVGGSHNEQFF
.,TRBJ2-2,TRBV5-4,.,TGTGCCAGCAGCGCCCCGGGGAGGGAGCTGTTTTTT,CASSAPGRELFF
.,TRBJ2-7,TRBV27,.,TGTGCCAGCAGTTTAGGGACTACAGGGGAGCAGTACTTC,CASSLGTTGEQYF
TRBD1,TRBJ2-7,TRBV14,.,TGTGCCAGCAGCCAAGGGGGGACAGGGCTCTACGAGCAGTACTTC,CASSQGGTGLYEQYF
TRBD1,TRBJ1-5,TRBV19,.,TGTGCCAGTAGCGGGACAGGAAATCAGCCCCAGCATTTT,CASSGTGNQPQHF
.,TRBJ2-3,TRBV10-3,.,TGTGCCATCAGTGACTCCACCGGGCCAAAGGGGGAAGATACGCAGTATTTT,CAISDSTGPKGEDTQYF
TRBD2,TRBJ2-3,TRBV7-3,.,TGTGCCAGCAGCTTAGACGCGGGAGGGGTAATGGGCACAGATACGCAGTATTTT,CASSLDAGGVMGTDTQYF
TRBD1,TRBJ2-7,TRBV19,.,TGTGCCAGTAGTGTAAAAATCTCCCAGGGGGCCTACGAGCAGTACTTC,CASSVKISQGAYEQYF
TRBD1,TRBJ1-5,TRBV27,few,TGTGCCAGCAGTCTCGGACAGGGGGGATCCCAGCCCCAGCATTTT,CASSLGQGGSQPQHF